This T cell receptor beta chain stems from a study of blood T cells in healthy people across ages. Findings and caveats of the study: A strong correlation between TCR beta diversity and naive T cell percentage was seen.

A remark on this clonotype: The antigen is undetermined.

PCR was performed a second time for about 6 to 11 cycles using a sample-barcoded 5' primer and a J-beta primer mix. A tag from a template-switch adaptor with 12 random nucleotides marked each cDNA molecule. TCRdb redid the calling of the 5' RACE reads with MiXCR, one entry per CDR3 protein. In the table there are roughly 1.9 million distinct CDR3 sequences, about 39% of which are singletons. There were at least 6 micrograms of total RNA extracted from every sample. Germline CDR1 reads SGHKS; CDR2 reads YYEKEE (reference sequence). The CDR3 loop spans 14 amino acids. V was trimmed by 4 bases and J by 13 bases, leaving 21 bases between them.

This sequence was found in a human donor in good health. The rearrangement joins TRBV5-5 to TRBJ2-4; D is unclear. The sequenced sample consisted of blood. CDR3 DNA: TGTGCCAGCAGCCCGGGCGATGCTGCAGTTGAGCAGTACTTC. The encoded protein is CASSPGDAAVEQYF.